This T cell receptor (beta chain) emerged from a study of cytomegalovirus exposure and HLA in healthy donors (dated by TCRdb to the late 2010s). Regarding the complete study: According to an earlier analysis of 587 of the donors, some 180 million T cells yielded some 120 million unique TCR beta sequences and about 300 Gb of sequence data. Donor age, sex, ethnicity and CMV serostatus were compiled together with the repertoire data. Using immunosequencing, the study profiled T cell repertoires from about 610 subjects and related those repertoires to cytomegalovirus serostatus. To predict cytomegalovirus infection status, the study brought together high-throughput TCR immunosequencing, statistical association of individual TCRs with disease status, and machine learning. In a later analysis, previously published TCR beta repertoires from about 670 donors were re-analyzed and high-resolution HLA genotyping was added so that TCR occurrence patterns could be studied. In the later analysis, no new phenotypic data were used to find candidate immune exposures; instead, reliance was placed on TCR beta sequences and their occurrence across donors. An early release covering around 630 HLA-typed donors comprised 250 to 350 gigabases of sequencing data and around 80 million unique TCR sequences. Across roughly 420 genotyped donors of the cohort, an average of roughly 250,000 unique TCR beta nucleotide sequences per donor were sequenced, and 15% to 20% of those sequences were non-productive. An earlier analysis of a few hundred of the donors applied high-throughput TCR beta sequencing to assess whether each TCR beta V gene segment acted as functional or pseudogenic. A separate validation cohort of 100 to 150 different subjects was used in addition to the approximately 700-subject first cohort. Both class I and class II loci were covered by HLA typing, at four-digit resolution. All discovery cohort repertoires had been generated on a single sequencing platform. The study aimed to test whether cataloging public T cell receptors could reveal signatures of past pathogen exposure. The number of donors typed differed by locus, with roughly 629-640 for A, B, C, DRB1 and DQB1, more than 500 for DQA1, 600 to 610 for DPA1, and under 490 for DPB1. Roughly 5 DR-DQ haplotypes were handled as single units for association and clustering, since linkage in the cohort was strong. The genetic ancestry cluster associated with self-reported Caucasian donors included roughly 84% of the approximately 410 genotyped donors. Genome-wide SNP genotypes for about three fifths of the roughly 670 donors were used in a later genetic analysis, which treated that subset as a discovery cohort.

The cohort consisted of fewer than 700 healthy bone marrow donors. At the time of sampling, every cohort member was nominally healthy, though immune exposures that went unrecorded were likely present. The donor was CMV seropositive and was included in the group of 250 to 300 seropositive cohort members. A peripheral blood sample was collected from each donor, and TCR beta sequencing was performed on peripheral blood mononuclear cells. The Qiagen DNeasy Blood Extraction Kit was used to extract genomic DNA from the blood cell samples. There are 17 amino acids in the CDR3, from cysteine to phenylalanine inclusive. Solely the CDR3 DNA is kept, with 51 bases framed from the first base. V is cut by 3 bases and J by 0 bases, and the space between the germline ends is 16 bases. Taken from the germline V gene, the CDR1 and CDR2 loops are SGHVS and FQNEAQ. With respect to this clone: Its specific antigen is unknown. The sample holds no much larger clone one base away, and base qualities are not on file.

Study-level results and caveats: Because HLA typing was unavailable for some donors at each locus, only the typed subset was used in association tests. CMV serostatus was the only immune exposure information available for the cohort. In this cohort, only TCR beta chains were sequenced, and detectable features were limited by the absence of alpha or paired-chain data. In a later analysis, several top co-occurrence clusters were reported to appear linked to parvovirus B19, influenza, CMV and Epstein-Barr virus. According to the authors, the approach could potentially be generalized to other disease states and immunological phenotypes. In a later analysis, HLA-associated TCR beta chains showed more clonal expansion and lower generation probabilities than non-associated chains that were equally common. Linkage disequilibrium might explain the correlated functional status among segregating V segments, but an unknown experimental factor could not be ruled out. In both the original and validation cohorts, the classifier was reported to diagnose cytomegalovirus status with high specificity and sensitivity. While some public TCRs were present in many individuals, most TCR sequences turned up only very rarely across donors. V-gene and J-gene trimming of TCR beta chains was associated with a missense DCLRE1C variant in a later genetic analysis, and the association was replicated in an independent cohort. Because counts were too low, more than 15 rarely observed V segments, including chromosome 9 orphons, were left out of the earlier analysis of 587 of the donors. In a later analysis, the rate of TCR association differed among HLA loci, with DRB1 alleles having the most associated TCRs and HLA-C alleles having the fewest. Most CMV-associated TCR beta chains appeared to be HLA-restricted in a later analysis, and the HLA associations seemed to be driven largely by CMV exposure. Sequencing depth was assumed to be roughly uniform across donors in the presence/absence analyses, though that assumption may not hold. The 87-base-pair reads could not distinguish some IMGT-functional V segments, including TRBV6-2 and TRBV6-3, so those segments were excluded. A cluster of highly shared sequence variants was judged likely to be a technical artifact of the sequencing pipeline. When HLA alleles, especially DR and DQ, strongly co-occurred, TCR associations were difficult to assign to individual alleles. A total of around 150 TCR beta chains were listed by the study as associated with cytomegalovirus. An earlier analysis of several hundred of the donors showed that most TCR beta V segments appeared in productive rearrangements either about 87% or about 30% of the time, which broadly matched IMGT annotations. In a later analysis, 16,951 TCR beta sequences were associated with specific HLA alleles at a false discovery rate of 0.05. According to a later genetic analysis, donors in an Asian-associated ancestry cluster had fewer N-insertions in productive TCRs than the approximately 630-donor mean. A further reported finding was that TCR beta sequences accurately predicted the HLA-A and HLA-B alleles for most subjects in the first cohort. A few of the identified cytomegalovirus-associated TCR beta chains were confirmed in vitro to be specific for cytomegalovirus antigens.

Receptors were amplified or captured by the immunoSEQ multiplex PCR assay. The multiplex PCR relied on a mix of 60 forward primers for TCR Vbeta segments and 13 reverse primers for TCR Jbeta segments. The CDR3 region of rearranged TCR beta genes was amplified from genomic DNA with a multiplex PCR assay. The Illumina HiSeq System was used to sequence the amplified TCR beta libraries as 87-base-pair reads. The authors' analysis ran thus. A later analysis counted approximately 74 million unique TCR beta chains across the roughly 700 repertoires, and around 9.9 million of these chains were shared by at least two donors. A nearest-neighbor algorithm error-corrected the raw reads and collapsed the reads into unique sequences, merging closely related sequences to remove PCR and sequencing errors. CDR3 sequences were aligned to IMGT reference sequences to assign V, D and J gene segments. For a sequence to be retained, a match of at least six nucleotides to both a V gene segment and a J gene segment was required. A rearrangement counted as productive if the CDR3 had no stop codons and remained in frame with V and J, and every other rearrangement counted as non-productive. CDR3 was defined according to IMGT convention as the region running from the second conserved V-encoded cysteine to the conserved J-encoded phenylalanine. The earlier analysis of roughly 590 of the donors excluded sequences that lacked an unambiguous match to a single V gene segment. An earlier analysis of several hundred of the donors classified V segments as functional when productive rearrangements were above 56.7% and as segregating when the standard deviation between donors was above 5%. A statistical classification framework was built to diagnose cytomegalovirus status from the catalog of TCR beta chain sequences. V and J gene assignment, in a later analysis, came from comparing TCR nucleotide sequences with IMGT/GENE-DB human TR gene sequences. The TCRdist pipeline was used in a later analysis to assign CDR3 sequences and most-parsimonious VDJ recombination scenarios. A later analysis defined each TCR beta chain by its CDR3 amino acid sequence plus V-gene family, and excluded reads lacking a unique V-gene family. In a later analysis, around 600 highly shared, low-generation-probability nucleotide sequences were removed to address suspected cross-contamination and a sequencing artifact. In a later analysis, a clonal expansion index for each public chain was calculated from normalized within-repertoire ranks of inferred template counts. In a later analysis, generation probabilities were computed with a VDJ recombination model fitted to out-of-frame rearrangements, and the resulting probabilities were checked against IGoR. In a later analysis, TCR-TCR, TCR-HLA and TCR-CMV co-occurrence was scored with hypergeometric tests, and a repertoire-size bias correction was applied to TCR pairs. In a later analysis, false discovery rates were estimated by permuting HLA or CMV assignments 20 times. A later analysis grouped co-occurring TCRs with DBSCAN, adding TCRdist sequence similarity when clustering within HLA-allele-positive subsets. For co-occurrence clustering, repertoires with fewer than 30,000 or more than 120,000 public chains were excluded, along with roughly five repertoires with anomalous nucleotide sharing. As stored in TCRdb, this immuneACCESS dataset retains in-frame rearrangements with V and J assigned. A fraction of the clones does not appear; measured against another copy, unresolved V genes explain less than half of the discrepancy, and the remainder lacks a known reason. The V and J calls and clone size come from that table; D and trimming were worked out from the DNA. A total of 95,000 to 150,000 clones appear in this sample, 80% of them only once. Around 8.9% of the sample comes from the top ten.

The rearrangement joined TRBV7-8 to TRBJ2-3; TRBD1 could be the D gene, as 6 bases match. The clonotype comes from a young man in good health and CMV-seropositive. The sample consisted of PBMCs. The CDR3 reads CASSFSDRLRSTDTQYF. The sequenced DNA is TGTGCCAGCAGCTTCTCGGACAGATTAAGAAGCACAGATACGCAGTATTTT.